The next 25 T cell receptor beta chains were all read from a single sample in a study of T cell changes during pregnancy in multiple sclerosis. Sequencing was performed with immunoSEQ multiplex PCR; in TCRdb, only in-frame clones are kept and a portion is missing. Of 70,000 to 90,000 clones in the sample, 90% to 95% are singletons; the top ten hold 0.9% to 1.2%. Specimen: peripheral blood, collected in the first trimester of pregnancy. Receptors were obtained from a female donor with multiple sclerosis, enrolled in a pregnancy study.

The chain combines TRBV28 with TRBJ2-7; 11 nucleotides line up with TRBD2. The V gene's germline CDR1 is MDHEN and CDR2 SYDVKM. CDR3 length: 15 amino acids. J gave up 4 bases and V 6 bases, and 8 bases lay outside the gene matches. The CDR3 loop is CASSQPGLAEYEQYF. DNA for the CDR3: TGTGCCAGCAGCCAGCCGGGACTAGCGGAGTACGAGCAGTACTTC.

This chain uses TRBV29-1 with TRBJ2-7; D may be TRBD1 (6 bases). Trimming shortened V by 3 bases and J by 0 bases, and 9 bases separated the two germline ends. Germline CDR1 SQVTM, CDR2 ANQGSEA. This CDR3 is built from 13 residues. DNA for the CDR3: TGCAGCGTTGAGGGGGACACCTCCTACGAGCAGTACTTC. The encoded protein is CSVEGDTSYEQYF.

The chain employs TRBV4-1 and TRBJ2-7; 8 nucleotides agree with TRBD2. V dropped 4 bases and J dropped 3; count of bases not matched to a gene: 8. The CDR3 length is 15 residues. CDR1 is MGHRA, CDR2 YSYEKL, per germline. The CDR3 coding sequence is TGCGCCAGCAGCCGCTCACTAGCGGCCCACTACGAGCAGTACTTC. The encoded protein is CASSRSLAAHYEQYF.

This clone has only one observation. The chain couples TRBV29-1 to TRBJ2-1, with D possibly matching TRBD1 (5 bases). CDR3 size: 14 residues. Trimming removed 7 bases at V and 2 bases at J, with 15 bases between. Germline V CDR1 and CDR2: SQVTM, ANQGSEA. CDR3 protein: CSAHRQGPYNEQFF. The CDR3 coding sequence is TGCAGCGCCCACCGGCAGGGTCCCTACAATGAGCAGTTCTTC.

This sequence joins TRBV5-1 and TRBJ2-7; TRBD2 matches at 12 bases. This CDR3 is 15 amino acids long. Trimming removed 7 bases from V and 7 bases from J; junction bases left unmatched: 12. Per germline, CDR1 SGHRS and CDR2 YFSETQ. The CDR3 nucleotides read TGCGCCAGCTCGGGACTAGCGGGCGCCCCAGAGGAGCAGTACTTC. This codes for CASSGLAGAPEEQYF.

The rearrangement joins TRBV11-3 to TRBJ2-1; 10 bases agree with TRBD2. The CDR3 length is 15 residues. V was clipped by 1 base and J by 6 bases; unmatched bases: 3. In germline, CDR1 is SGHNT, CDR2 YENEEA. CDR3 in DNA: TGTGCCAGCAGCTTAGGGGCTAGCGGGAGCAATGAGCAGTTCTTC. This translates into CASSLGASGSNEQFF.

The chain employs TRBV27 and TRBJ2-7, with a tentative D call TRBD2 (6 bases). V lost 6 bases to trimming and J lost 4 bases, with 16 bases between them. Germline V gene sequence: CDR1 MNHEY, CDR2 SMNVEV (reference sequence). The CDR3 covers 14 residues. CDR3 DNA sequence: TGTGCCAGCAGCCGTGGGAGGTCAATGTACGAGCAGTACTTC. Translated, it gives CASSRGRSMYEQYF.

The V call is TRBV4-3, the J call TRBJ2-1, with TRBD1 matching 11 bases. V shed 0 bases, J shed 8 bases, and the junction held 6 bases outside the gene matches. The CDR3 loop spans 16 amino acids. Germline assignment: CDR1 LGHNA and CDR2 YSLEER. In nucleotides, the CDR3 is TGCGCCAGCAGCCAAGAATGGGGACAGGGGGTCTATGAGCAGTTCTTC. Amino acids: CASSQEWGQGVYEQFF.

This clone was seen just once. This chain uses TRBV9 with TRBJ2-5; D unresolved. The CDR3 covers 13 residues. Deletions cut 4 bases from V and 7 bases from J, with 14 bases between. The germline gives CDR1 SGDLS, CDR2 YYNGEE. The DNA for the CDR3 is TGTGCCAGCAGCCCGTCTGTAGAAGCGACCCAGTACTTC. Translating it yields CASSPSVEATQYF. The whole variable domain, remainder taken from reference TRBV9 and TRBJ2-5, is DSGVTQTPKHLITATGQRVTLRCSPRSGDLSVYWYQQSLDQGLQFLIQYYNGEERAKGNILERFSAQQFPDLHSELNLSSLELGDSALYFCASSPSVEATQYFGPGTRLLVL.

The chain joins TRBV27 to TRBJ1-5; D is unresolved. Germline V gene sequence: CDR1 MNHEY, CDR2 SMNVEV (reference sequence). V lost 3 bases, J lost 6 bases, and 9 bases lay in between. This CDR3 has 13 amino acids. CDR3 region: CASSFEEGQPQHF. CDR3 coding DNA: TGTGCCAGCAGTTTCGAGGAGGGTCAGCCCCAGCATTTT.

The CDR3 DNA reads as TGTGCTAGTGGTTGGCCGGGACAGGGGGTTCTCCGGGGCGGGGAGCTGTTTTTT. As protein: CASGWPGQGVLRGGELFF. The chain combines TRBV12-5 with TRBJ2-2, with TRBD1 identical over 11 bases. This CDR3 spans 18 amino acids. Germline V gene lookup returns CDR1 LGHNT and CDR2 FRNRAP. The trim removed 4 bases at V and 7 bases at J, leaving 14 bases unmatched.

CDR3 bases: TGTGCCAGCAGCTTAGGGACTAGCGAATACAATGAGCAGTTCTTC. Residues: CASSLGTSEYNEQFF. The chain employs TRBV7-3 and TRBJ2-1; TRBD2 matches 10 bases. This CDR3 region has 15 residues. Germline CDR1 and CDR2: SGHTA and FQGTGA. Trimming removed 2 bases from V and 4 bases from J; junction bases left unmatched: 2.

This rearrangement joins TRBV9 to TRBJ1-2; possible D gene TRBD1, 6 bases. V lost 6 bases to trimming and J lost 4 bases, with 16 bases between them. The CDR3 has 14 residues. Germline CDR1 reads SGDLS; CDR2 reads YYNGEE. In nucleotides, the CDR3 is TGTGCCAGCAACTTCAGGGGAGGGGGCTATGGCTACACCTTC. Residues: CASNFRGGGYGYTF.

The V and J genes are TRBV6-4 and TRBJ2-3, with D perhaps TRBD1 (5 bases). The CDR3 is made up of 15 amino acids. Germline V gene data show CDR1 as MRHNA and CDR2 as SNTAGT. With 5 bases removed from V and 4 bases from J, the gap between germline ends came to 16 bases. The CDR3 loop reads CASSRGFLGADTQYF. In nucleotides, the CDR3 is TGTGCCAGCAGTAGGGGCTTTCTCGGCGCAGATACGCAGTATTTT.

V gene TRBV15 combines with J gene TRBJ2-3; 14 bases are shared with TRBD2. Trimming at V came to 5 bases and at J to 1 base, leaving 11 bases not matched to a gene. There are 19 residues in the CDR3. Germline lookup yields CDR1 LNHNV and CDR2 YYDKDF (reference sequence). This CDR3 is CATSPRTSGGRFRTDTQYF. DNA for the CDR3: TGTGCCACCAGCCCAAGGACTAGCGGGGGGAGATTCCGCACAGATACGCAGTATTTT.

For this clone: A read error may account for a junction end that differs from germline. Other nucleotide sequences from this sample produce the same CDR3. V and J are TRBV19 and TRBJ2-2; D is uncertain. The CDR3 spans 13 residues. Germline CDR1 and CDR2: LNHDA and SQIVND (reference sequence). CDR3 residues: CASSIRGTGELFF. The CDR3 nucleotides read TGTGCTAGTAGTATTAGAGGCACCGGGGAGCTGTTTTTT. Based on the CDR3 plus reference TRBV19 and TRBJ2-2, the full variable domain is DGGITQSPKYLFRKEGQNVTLSCEQNLNHDAMYWYRQDPGQGLRLIYYSQIVNDFQKGDIAEGYSVSREKKESFPLTVTSAQKNPTAFYLCASSIRGTGELFFGEGSRLTVL.

This clone has just a few counts. V and J are TRBV27 and TRBJ2-2; D is ambiguous. Germline loops: CDR1 MNHEY, CDR2 SMNVEV (reference sequence). The CDR3 runs to 13 residues. The germline V and J ends were trimmed by 6 bases and 8 bases, with 13 bases remaining between them. The CDR3 coding sequence is TGTGCCAGCAGACTGTCGGTGGTTGGGGAGCTGTTTTTT. Encoded protein: CASRLSVVGELFF.

This chain joins TRBV6-4 and TRBJ2-3, with 12 bases identical to TRBD2. Germline V gene sequence: CDR1 MRHNA, CDR2 SNTAGT. The CDR3 runs 16 residues. After removal of 3 bases from V and 10 bases from J, the junction contained 11 bases not matched to a gene. The CDR3 protein is CASSEGASGGASPQYF. In DNA form, the CDR3 reads TGTGCCAGCAGTGAAGGGGCTAGCGGGGGGGCCTCCCCGCAGTATTTT.

V and J are TRBV21-1 and TRBJ2-7; TRBD1, the table's D call, lacks a check against the DNA. TRBV21-1 constitutes a pseudogene. The CDR3 extends over 16 amino acids. As DNA, the CDR3 is TGTGCCAGCAGCAAGATGGACAGGGGAGGAGGAGACGAGCAGTACTTC. This gives the protein CASSKMDRGGGDEQYF.

V usage is TRBV5-4 and J usage is TRBJ2-3, with 16 bases lining up with TRBD2. The CDR3 is 16 amino acids. Germline CDR1 is SGHNT and CDR2 is YYREEE (reference sequence). V lost 3 bases and J lost 6; bases outside the gene matches: 4. CDR3 sequence reads: CASSSAGLAGGDTQYF. In nucleotides, the CDR3 is TGTGCCAGCAGCTCAGCGGGACTAGCGGGGGGGGATACGCAGTATTTT.

V and J are TRBV5-4 and TRBJ2-1, with 8 bases lining up with TRBD1. The CDR3 spans 15 residues. V shed 3 bases, J shed 3 bases, and the junction held 5 bases outside the gene matches. The germline CDR1 and CDR2 sequences are SGHNT and YYREEE (reference sequence). CDR3: CASSSRDRFYNEQFF. CDR3 sequence (DNA): TGTGCCAGCAGCTCCCGGGACAGGTTCTACAATGAGCAGTTCTTC.

This chain links TRBV18 with TRBJ1-1, with D possibly TRBD1 on 5 matching bases. Germline assignment: CDR1 KGHSH and CDR2 LQKENI. The CDR3 is made up of 13 amino acids. V was trimmed by 6 bases and J by 1 base, leaving 9 bases between them. This CDR3 is CASSQGGNTEAFF. DNA of the CDR3: TGTGCCAGCTCCCAGGGAGGGAACACTGAAGCTTTCTTT.

V and J are TRBV19 and TRBJ2-1, with 9 positions matching TRBD2. The J segment lost 7 bases and the V segment lost 6 bases, leaving 10 bases of the junction unmatched. There are 15 residues in the CDR3. Germline-derived CDR1 and CDR2 are LNHDA and SQIVND (reference sequence). CDR3 bases: TGTGCCAGTAGGGTTAGCGGGGGTCCGGGTAATGAGCAGTTCTTC. This translates into CASRVSGGPGNEQFF.

The chain carries TRBV2 and TRBJ1-2; 9 bases fit TRBD1. Germline trimming cut 3 bases from V and 8 bases from J; bases unmatched to any gene: 10. Germline V gives CDR1 SNHLY, CDR2 FYNNEI. The CDR3 runs 15 residues. DNA for the CDR3: TGTGCCAGCAGTGACCCGGGACAGGGTTCATACGGCTACACCTTC. This codes for CASSDPGQGSYGYTF.

The chain uses TRBV6-5 and TRBJ1-2; D uncertain. The CDR3 loop spans 12 amino acids. Germline V lookup: CDR1 MNHEY, CDR2 SVGAGI. V lost 2 bases to trimming and J lost 6 bases, with 7 bases between them. Written as DNA, the CDR3 is TGTGCCAGCAGTTACAGCGGAAATGGCTACACCTTC. As protein: CASSYSGNGYTF.